This TCR beta chain was captured by sequencing in a study of beta chain features in type 1 diabetes. Study background: Sorted cells numbering some 110 million were examined across all samples. Study results and limitations: There was no resolution here of whether HLA type influences TCRB rearrangement. Moderate yet significant TCRB CDR3 shortening was seen in Type 1 diabetes patients in all four CD4+ subsets. The similarity of naive, central memory and Treg TCRB repertoires appeared greater among patients than among healthy donors.

Every bit of the isolated RNA underwent reverse transcription, so sequencing read expressed TCRB transcripts. Profiled with immunoSEQ multiplex PCR; TCRdb holds only in-frame clones, not every one. The sample includes roughly 730,000 clones, about an eighth seen only once; the top ten take less than 0.025%. Sorting that relied on CD45RO/CCR7/CD25/CD127/CD95/CD27 yielded CD4+ naive, central memory, regulatory and stem cell-like memory cells. As for this clone: Its antigen is unknown.

CDR1 is SGDLS and CDR2 is YYNGEE in the germline V gene. CDR3 length: 14 amino acids. Trimming left V 2 bases short and J 3 bases short, with 11 bases between. The V and J genes are TRBV9 and TRBJ1-1; no clear D. The sequence derives from a man younger than 35 with type 1 diabetes. Sample: naive CD4+ T cells from blood. In DNA, the CDR3 is TGTGCCAGCAGCGTCCTAGAGGGAGACACTGAAGCTTTCTTT. Protein product: CASSVLEGDTEAFF.